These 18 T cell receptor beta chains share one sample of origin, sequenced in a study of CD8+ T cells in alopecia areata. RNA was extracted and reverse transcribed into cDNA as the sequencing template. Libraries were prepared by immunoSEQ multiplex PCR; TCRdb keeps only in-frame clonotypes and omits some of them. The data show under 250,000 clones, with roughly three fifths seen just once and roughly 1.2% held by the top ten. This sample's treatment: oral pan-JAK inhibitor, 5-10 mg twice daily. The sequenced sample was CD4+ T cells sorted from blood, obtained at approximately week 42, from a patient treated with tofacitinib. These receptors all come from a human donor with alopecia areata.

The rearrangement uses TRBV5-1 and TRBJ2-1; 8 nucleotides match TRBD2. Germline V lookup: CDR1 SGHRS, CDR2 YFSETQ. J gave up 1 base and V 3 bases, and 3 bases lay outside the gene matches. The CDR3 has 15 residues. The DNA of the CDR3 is TGCGCCAGCAGCTCCGTAGCGGGGTCCTACAATGAGCAGTTCTTC. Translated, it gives CASSSVAGSYNEQFF.

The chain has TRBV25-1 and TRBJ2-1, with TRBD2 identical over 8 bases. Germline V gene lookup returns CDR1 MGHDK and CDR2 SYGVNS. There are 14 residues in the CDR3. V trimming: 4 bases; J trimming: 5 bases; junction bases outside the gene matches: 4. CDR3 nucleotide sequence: TGTGCCAGCAGTGCCAGCGGGGGCCACAATGAGCAGTTCTTC. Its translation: CASSASGGHNEQFF.

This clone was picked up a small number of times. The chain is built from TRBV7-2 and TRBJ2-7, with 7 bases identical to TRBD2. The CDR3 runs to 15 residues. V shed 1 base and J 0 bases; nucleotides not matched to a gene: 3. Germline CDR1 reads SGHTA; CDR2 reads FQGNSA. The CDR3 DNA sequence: TGTGCCAGCAGCTTAGACCTAGCGGTCTCCTACGAGCAGTACTTC. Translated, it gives CASSLDLAVSYEQYF. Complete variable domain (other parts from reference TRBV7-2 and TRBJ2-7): GAGVSQSPSNKVTEKGKDVELRCDPISGHTALYWYRQSLGQGLEFLIYFQGNSAPDKSGLPSDRFSAERTGGSVSTLTIQRTQQEDSAVYLCASSLDLAVSYEQYFGPGTRLTVT.

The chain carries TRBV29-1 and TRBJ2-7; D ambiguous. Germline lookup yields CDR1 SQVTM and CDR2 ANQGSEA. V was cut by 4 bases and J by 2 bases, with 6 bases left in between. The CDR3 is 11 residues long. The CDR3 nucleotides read TGCAGCGTTGTGATGGCCTACGAGCAGTACTTC. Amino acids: CSVVMAYEQYF.

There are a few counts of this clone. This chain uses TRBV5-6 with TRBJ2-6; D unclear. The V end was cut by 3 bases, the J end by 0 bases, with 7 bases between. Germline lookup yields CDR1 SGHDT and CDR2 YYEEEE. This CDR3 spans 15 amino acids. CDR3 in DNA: TGTGCCAGCAGCTCGCAGAGCTCTGGGGCCAACGTCCTGACTTTC. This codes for CASSSQSSGANVLTF. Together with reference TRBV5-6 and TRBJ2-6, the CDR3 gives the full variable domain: DAGVTQSPTHLIKTRGQQVTLRCSPKSGHDTVSWYQQALGQGPQFIFQYYEEEERQRGNFPDRFSGHQFPNYSSELNVNALLLGDSALYLCASSSQSSGANVLTFGAGSRLTVL.

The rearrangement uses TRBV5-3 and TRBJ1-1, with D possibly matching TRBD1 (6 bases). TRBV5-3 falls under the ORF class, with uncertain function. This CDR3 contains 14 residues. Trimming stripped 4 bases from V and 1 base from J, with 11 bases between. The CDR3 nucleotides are TGTGCCAGAAGCAAGACAGGCCGGAACACTGAAGCTTTCTTT. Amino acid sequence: CARSKTGRNTEAFF.

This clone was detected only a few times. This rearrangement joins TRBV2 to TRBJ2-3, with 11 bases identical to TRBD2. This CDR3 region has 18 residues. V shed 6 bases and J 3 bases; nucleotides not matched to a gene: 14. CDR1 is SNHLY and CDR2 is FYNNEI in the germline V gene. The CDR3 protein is CASRSMVAGGQTTDTQYF. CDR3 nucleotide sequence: TGTGCCAGCAGAAGTATGGTAGCGGGGGGGCAAACGACAGATACGCAGTATTTT. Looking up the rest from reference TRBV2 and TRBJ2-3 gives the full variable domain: EPEVTQTPSHQVTQMGQEVILRCVPISNHLYFYWYRQILGQKVEFLVSFYNNEISEKSEIFDDQFSVERPDGSNFTLKIRSTKLEDSAMYFCASRSMVAGGQTTDTQYFGPGTRLTVL.

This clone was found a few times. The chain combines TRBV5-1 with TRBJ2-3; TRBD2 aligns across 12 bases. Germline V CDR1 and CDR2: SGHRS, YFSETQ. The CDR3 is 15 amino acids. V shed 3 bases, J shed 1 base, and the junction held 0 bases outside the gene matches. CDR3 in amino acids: CASSWTSGGTDTQYF. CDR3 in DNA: TGCGCCAGCAGCTGGACTAGCGGGGGCACAGATACGCAGTATTTT.

CDR3 nucleotide sequence: TGTGCCAGCAGTGAGGGACTACAAGAGACCCAGTACTTC. This codes for CASSEGLQETQYF. V gene TRBV2 combines with J gene TRBJ2-5; 7 bases match TRBD2. Germline V gives CDR1 SNHLY, CDR2 FYNNEI. V lost 3 bases and J lost 2; bases outside the gene matches: 0. The CDR3 spans 13 residues.

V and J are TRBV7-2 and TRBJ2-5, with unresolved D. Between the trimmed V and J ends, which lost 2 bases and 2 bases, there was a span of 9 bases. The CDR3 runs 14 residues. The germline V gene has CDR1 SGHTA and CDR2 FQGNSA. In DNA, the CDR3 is TGTGCCAGCAGCTTATGGGTAGGGCAAGAGACCCAGTACTTC. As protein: CASSLWVGQETQYF.

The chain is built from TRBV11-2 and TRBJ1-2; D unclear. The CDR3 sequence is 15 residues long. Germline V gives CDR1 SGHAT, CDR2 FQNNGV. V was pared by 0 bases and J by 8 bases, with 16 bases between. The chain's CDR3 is CASSLEGSFYSGYTF. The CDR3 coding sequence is TGTGCCAGCAGCTTAGAGGGCAGCTTCTATTCCGGCTACACCTTC.

CDR3 region: CASSPQGQASGANVLTF. The CDR3 coding sequence is TGTGCCAGCTCACCTCAGGGACAGGCTTCTGGGGCCAACGTCCTGACTTTC. The genes are TRBV18 and TRBJ2-6; 8 bases fit TRBD1. Trimming at V came to 3 bases and at J to 1 base, leaving 5 bases not matched to a gene. The CDR3 has 17 residues. CDR1 is KGHSH and CDR2 is LQKENI in the germline V gene.

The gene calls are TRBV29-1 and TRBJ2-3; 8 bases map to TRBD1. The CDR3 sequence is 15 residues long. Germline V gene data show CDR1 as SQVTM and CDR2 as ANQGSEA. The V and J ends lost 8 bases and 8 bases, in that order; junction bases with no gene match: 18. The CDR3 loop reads CSCEGQGALGATQYF. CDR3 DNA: TGCAGCTGCGAAGGGCAGGGGGCATTGGGGGCTACGCAGTATTTT.

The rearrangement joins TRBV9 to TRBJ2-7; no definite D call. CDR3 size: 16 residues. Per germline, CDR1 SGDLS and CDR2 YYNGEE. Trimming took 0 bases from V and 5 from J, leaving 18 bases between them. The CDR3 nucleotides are TGTGCCAGCAGCGTAGACCCGGGCCTTGTAGTCAACGAGCAGTACTTC. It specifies CASSVDPGLVVNEQYF. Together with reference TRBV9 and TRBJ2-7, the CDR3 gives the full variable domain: DSGVTQTPKHLITATGQRVTLRCSPRSGDLSVYWYQQSLDQGLQFLIQYYNGEERAKGNILERFSAQQFPDLHSELNLSSLELGDSALYFCASSVDPGLVVNEQYFGPGTRLTVT.

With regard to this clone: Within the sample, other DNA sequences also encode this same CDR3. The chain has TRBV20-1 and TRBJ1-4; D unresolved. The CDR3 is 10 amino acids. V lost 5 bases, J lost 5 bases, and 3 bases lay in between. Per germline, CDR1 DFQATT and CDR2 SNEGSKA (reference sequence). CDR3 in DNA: TGCAGTGCTTACAATGAAAAACTGTTTTTT. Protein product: CSAYNEKLFF.

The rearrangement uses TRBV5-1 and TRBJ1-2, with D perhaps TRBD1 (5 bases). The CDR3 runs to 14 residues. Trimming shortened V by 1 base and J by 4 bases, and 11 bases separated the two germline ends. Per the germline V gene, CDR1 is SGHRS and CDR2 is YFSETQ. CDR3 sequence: CASSLQEGVYGYTF. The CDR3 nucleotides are TGCGCCAGCAGCTTGCAGGAAGGGGTCTATGGCTACACCTTC.

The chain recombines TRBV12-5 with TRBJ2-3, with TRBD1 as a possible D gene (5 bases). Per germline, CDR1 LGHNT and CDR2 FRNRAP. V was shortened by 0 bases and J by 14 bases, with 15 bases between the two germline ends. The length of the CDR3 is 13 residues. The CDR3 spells CASGLVRGFGRYF. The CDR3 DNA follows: TGTGCTAGTGGTTTGGTAAGGGGCTTCGGTCGGTATTTT.

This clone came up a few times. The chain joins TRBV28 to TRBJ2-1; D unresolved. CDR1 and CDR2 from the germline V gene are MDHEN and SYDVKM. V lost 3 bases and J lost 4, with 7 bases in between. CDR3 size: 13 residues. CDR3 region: CASSLGIYNEQFF. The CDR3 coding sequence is TGTGCCAGCAGTTTGGGGATATACAATGAGCAGTTCTTC.